This T cell receptor beta chain was observed in a study of vaccination effects on CD4 cells after COVID-19. Researchers isolated CD4+ T cells once around 11 days of culture had elapsed. Profiled with immunoSEQ multiplex PCR; TCRdb holds only in-frame clones, not every one. The repertoire holds 37,000 or so clones, around 79% seen once, with roughly 3.1% in the top ten. CDR1 is SGHDN and CDR2 is FVKESK in the germline V gene. The CDR3 runs 15 residues. V was pared by 0 bases and J by 1 base, with 10 bases between. In regard to this clone: Antigen specificity is unknown.

This sequence joins TRBV14 and TRBJ2-7; D is possibly TRBD1 (6 bases). Sequences were derived from CD4+ T cells from PBMCs cultured without peptide, sampled before COVID-19 vaccination. The TCR originated in a human donor who received a COVID-19 vaccine. The CDR3 sequence: CASSQDWQGSYEQYF. DNA of the CDR3: TGTGCCAGCAGCCAAGATTGGCAGGGGTCCTACGAGCAGTACTTC.